This T cell receptor (beta chain) emerged from a study of T cells in Graves' hyperthyroidism and ophthalmopathy. Study observations and caveats: For ophthalmopathy, model prediction preceded onset by a median about 6.4 months.

This clonotype was seen just once. Antigen specificity is unknown. With a much larger clone just one base away, this may be a read error. Germline V CDR1 and CDR2: MNHNS, SASEGT. CDR3 length: 15 residues. Amplification of TCR beta CDR3 regions used RNA as the template. HTBI primers drove first-round RT-PCR of the TCR CDR3. TCRdb itself ran the multiplex PCR reads through MiXCR, one entry per CDR3 protein. The sample has fewer than 550,000 distinct CDR3 sequences, less than 20% seen once. The sample was blood. The sequence came from a woman between 18 and 29 years old with Graves' hyperthyroidism. The rearrangement joins TRBV6-1 to TRBJ2-7; TRBD2 is a possible D gene (6 bases). The CDR3 region is CASSAYRDSSYEQCF. In DNA, the CDR3 is TGTGCCAGCAGTGCCTACCGGGACTCCTCCTACGAGCAGTGCTTC.